The 18 T cell receptor beta chains below were found in one sample sequenced in a study of blood T cells in healthy people across ages. Alongside a J-beta primer mix, a sample-barcoded 5' primer served in a second PCR lasting roughly 7 to 11 cycles. TCRdb fed the 5' RACE reads into MiXCR, producing one record per CDR3 protein. The sample lists 600,000 to 850,000 distinct CDR3 sequences; about 40% were seen once. The specimen sequenced was blood. Receptors were obtained from a woman in her fifties or sixties in good health.

This clonotype was observed a single time. CDR3 bases: TGTGCCAGCAGCATTGACATGAACACTGAAGCTTTCTTT. Translated, it gives CASSIDMNTEAFF. J is TRBJ1-1 and V is TRBV12-3 or TRBV12-4; the D is unclear. V was pared by 6 bases and J by 0 bases, with 8 bases between. The CDR3 is 13 residues long.

The genes are TRBV4-2 and TRBJ2-5; D is tentatively TRBD1 or TRBD2 (5 bases each). V lost 4 bases and J 5 bases, leaving 23 bases between the germline ends. Germline V gene lookup returns CDR1 LGHNA and CDR2 YNFKEQ. There are 17 residues in the CDR3. CDR3 in DNA: TGTGCCAGCAGCCGGGCAAACGGGGCGCACGGGGAGGAGACCCAGTACTTC. The encoded protein is CASSRANGAHGEETQYF.

This clonotype was seen ten or more times. The chain employs TRBV29-1 and TRBJ2-6; D uncertain. CDR1 SQVTM and CDR2 ANQGSEA come from the germline V gene. The CDR3 spans 13 residues. V lost 4 bases to trimming and J lost 1 base, with 5 bases between them. The CDR3 DNA sequence: TGCAGCGTTGTAAGATCTGGGGCCAACGTCCTGACTTTC. Translating gives CSVVRSGANVLTF.

This clonotype came up a few times. The chain combines TRBV18 with TRBJ2-7; 10 bases are shared with TRBD1. Germline CDR1 KGHSH, CDR2 LQKENI. This CDR3 is built from 15 residues. The trim removed 0 bases at V and 4 bases at J, leaving 3 bases unmatched. CDR3 sequence: CASSPPVGQGYEQYF. The CDR3 DNA sequence: TGTGCCAGCTCACCACCGGTGGGACAGGGGTACGAGCAGTACTTC.

This clonotype was recorded a few times. The CDR3 is CASSSGQVYGYTF. The CDR3 DNA sequence: TGTGCCAGCAGCTCGGGACAGGTCTATGGCTACACCTTC. The chain recombines TRBV7-8 with TRBJ1-2; 8 bases are shared with TRBD1. Unmatched junction bases numbered 2, after V lost 4 bases and J lost 4 bases. The CDR3 runs to 13 residues. Germline V gene lookup returns CDR1 SGHVS and CDR2 FQNEAQ. The full variable domain, with the rest looked up from reference TRBV7-8 and TRBJ1-2, is GAGVSQSPRYKVAKRGQDVALRCDPISGHVSLFWYQQALGQGPEFLTYFQNEAQLDKSGLPSDRFFAERPEGSVSTLKIQRTQQEDSAVYLCASSSGQVYGYTFGSGTRLTVV.

This chain joins TRBV10-3 and TRBJ1-1; the D is unclear. This CDR3 is built from 13 residues. CDR1 is ENHRY and CDR2 is SYGVKD in the germline V gene. With 2 bases removed from V and 4 bases from J, the gap between germline ends came to 8 bases. CDR3 residues: CAISEPLSTEAFF. The CDR3 bases are TGTGCCATCAGTGAGCCGTTGAGCACTGAAGCTTTCTTT.

The gene calls are TRBV12-3 or TRBV12-4 and TRBJ1-2; 11 positions match TRBD1. V gave up 5 bases and J gave up 8 bases; unmatched junction bases: 7. The CDR3 totals 14 residues. The CDR3 DNA reads as TGTGCCAGCAGTCCGGACAGGGGGCGATGGGGCTACACCTTC. This encodes CASSPDRGRWGYTF.

The chain recombines TRBV4-1 with TRBJ2-1, with TRBD2 matching over 7 bases. The germline CDR1 and CDR2 sequences are MGHRA and YSYEKL. V dropped 7 bases and J dropped 3; count of bases not matched to a gene: 3. The CDR3 contains 13 residues. The CDR3 DNA follows: TGCGCCAGCAAGGGCGGGGGCTACAATGAGCAGTTCTTC. Translation gives CASKGGGYNEQFF.

In the case of this clonotype: This could be a read error, since a much larger clone is one nucleotide away. J is TRBJ2-7 and V is TRBV6-5; TRBD1 might be the D (6 bases). There are 13 residues in the CDR3. Germline V gene data show CDR1 as MNHEY and CDR2 as SVGAGI. CDR3 region: CAGRKTGTYEQYF. CDR3 in DNA: TGTGCCGGCAGGAAGACAGGTACCTACGAGCAGTACTTC.

The CDR3 protein is CSARGGTAKGETQYF. Written as DNA, the CDR3 is TGCAGTGCTAGAGGGGGGACAGCGAAGGGGGAGACCCAGTACTTC. The chain couples TRBV20-1 to TRBJ2-5; 7 nucleotides line up with TRBD1. V lost 1 base and J lost 5; bases outside the gene matches: 10. This CDR3 contains 15 residues. CDR1 is DFQATT, CDR2 SNEGSKA, per germline (reference sequence).

V gene TRBV27 combines with J gene TRBJ2-5; weak D call: TRBD2 (6 bases). This CDR3 contains 19 residues. The V end was cut by 0 bases, the J end by 1 base, with 21 bases between. Looked up from germline, CDR1 is MNHEY and CDR2 is SMNVEV (reference sequence). For the CDR3, the DNA is TGTGCCAGCAGTTTATCGGGGGTCGGTGCGGGGCCCTTCCAAGAGACCCAGTACTTC. This codes for CASSLSGVGAGPFQETQYF.

The gene calls are TRBV5-1 and TRBJ1-1; TRBD1 aligns across 9 bases. J was trimmed by 1 base and V by 4 bases; bases with no gene match: 8. This CDR3 is 16 amino acids long. Germline loops: CDR1 SGHRS, CDR2 YFSETQ. Here the CDR3 reads CASSPRTGVTNTEAFF. CDR3 sequence (DNA): TGCGCCAGCAGCCCTAGGACAGGGGTGACGAACACTGAAGCTTTCTTT.

The rearrangement joins TRBV20-1 to TRBJ1-1; D is ambiguous. Germline loops: CDR1 DFQATT, CDR2 SNEGSKA (reference sequence). CDR3 size: 15 residues. Trimming cost V 0 bases and J 1 base, with 12 bases left between them. The CDR3: CSARDARHANTEAFF. The CDR3 DNA sequence: TGCAGTGCTAGAGATGCCCGGCATGCGAACACTGAAGCTTTCTTT.

This chain uses TRBV20-1 with TRBJ1-2; a weak D match, TRBD1 (5 bases). This CDR3 is 12 amino acids long. Trimming left V 6 bases short and J 7 bases short, with 15 bases between. Germline values: CDR1 DFQATT, CDR2 SNEGSKA (reference sequence). The CDR3 is CSARRRDGGYTF. For the CDR3, the DNA is TGCAGTGCCCGTCGGAGGGACGGTGGCTACACCTTC.

V is TRBV20-1 and J is TRBJ1-4; D is uncertain. Germline V gives CDR1 DFQATT, CDR2 SNEGSKA (reference sequence). The CDR3 sequence is 12 residues long. V lost 2 bases and J 2 bases, leaving 3 bases between the germline ends. As DNA, the CDR3 is TGCAGTGCTAGAAGGACTAATGAAAAACTGTTTTTT. Translation gives CSARRTNEKLFF.

This clonotype was detected a few times. The chain uses TRBV4-2 and TRBJ2-1; TRBD1 matches 7 bases. Germline V gene sequence: CDR1 LGHNA, CDR2 YNFKEQ. After removal of 0 bases from V and 0 bases from J, the junction contained 14 bases not matched to a gene. The CDR3 loop spans 20 amino acids. This chain's CDR3 is CASSQESRQGASGSYNEQFF. The CDR3 DNA reads TGTGCCAGCAGCCAAGAATCAAGACAGGGTGCGTCCGGCTCCTACAATGAGCAGTTCTTC.

Notes on this clonotype: An end of the junction does not agree with germline; a read error may underlie this. The V gene is TRBV28, the J gene TRBJ2-3, with D tentatively TRBD1 (5 bases). Germline V lookup: CDR1 MDHEN, CDR2 SYDVKM. This CDR3 region has 15 residues. As DNA, the CDR3 is TGTGCCAGCAGTCCTCCTCCCCAGGGTACAGGTACGCAGTATTTT. Residues: CASSPPPQGTGTQYF.

CDR3 loop: CASSLDRGENNSPLHF. In DNA form, the CDR3 reads TGCGCCAGCAGCTTGGACAGGGGTGAAAATAATTCACCCCTCCACTTT. The chain uses TRBV5-1 and TRBJ1-6; TRBD1 matches at 7 bases. This CDR3 has 16 amino acids. J was trimmed by 5 bases and V by 0 bases; bases with no gene match: 5. Germline V lookup: CDR1 SGHRS, CDR2 YFSETQ.